This is a list of T cell receptor beta chains from one sample in a study of siplizumab effects on memory and regulatory T cells. The assay was immunoSEQ multiplex PCR, and TCRdb's table has in-frame clones only and misses some. The table lists 98,000 or so clones, 93% of them singletons. The sequenced material came from Tregs sorted from blood. The receptors stem from a human donor in good health. CDR3s leave out the opening cysteine and the closing phenylalanine or tryptophan. The order of the fields is J gene, V gene, CDR3 protein.

>TRBJ2-5|TRBV9
ASSVGGLQETQY
>TRBJ1-2|TRBV30
AWWNYGYT
>TRBJ2-2|TRBV7-9
ASRVPRGRGNTGELF
>TRBJ1-3|TRBV5-1
ASSFLGGPSSGNTIY
>TRBJ2-5|TRBV29-1
SVRATQQETQY
>TRBJ1-1|TRBV27
ASSPTNYRVSTEAF
>TRBJ1-2|TRBV4-1
ASSQAPGAAFVYT
>TRBJ2-2|TRBV9
ASSPRQVAITGELF
>TRBJ2-7|TRBV12-5
ASGPGQGSYEQY
>TRBJ2-3|TRBV2
ASSDQGGPTDTQY
>TRBJ2-6|TRBV27
ASSLGGYSGANVLT
>TRBJ2-7|TRBV11-3
ASSAHTSSYEQY
>TRBJ1-1|TRBV7-2
ASSSYTEAF
>TRBJ1-1|TRBV25-1
ASREGLTEAF
>TRBJ1-1|TRBV7-9
ASSLIIGQSGEAF
>TRBJ1-1|TRBV5-1
ASSNLGDTEAF
>TRBJ2-7|TRBV5-1
ASRWGETSDYEQY
>TRBJ2-1|TRBV30
AWSVLGGGSYNEQF
>TRBJ2-3|TRBV29-1
SVDNTDTQY
>TRBJ2-5|TRBV6-1
ASRRQGQETQY
>TRBJ2-5|TRBV27
ASSSLGGGTPETQY
>TRBJ2-5|TRBV7-2
ASRHASGRGETQY
>TRBJ1-1|TRBV5-1
ASSPRDLKGEAF
>TRBJ1-2|TRBV19
ASSISGPGGYGYT
>TRBJ2-5|TRBV18
ASSPPWGGLVQETQY
>TRBJ2-7|TRBV5-6
ASSEQGEQY
>TRBJ2-4|TRBV7-7
ASSDRGTYLAKNIQY
>TRBJ2-3|TRBV10-3
AISEYLTGTDTQY
>TRBJ2-7|TRBV18
ASSPPRQGPYEQY
>TRBJ2-7|TRBV7-6
ASSLAGAAYEQY
>TRBJ1-3|TRBV7-2
ASRGTASGNTIY
>TRBJ2-1|TRBV2
ASSIGYNEQF
>TRBJ2-1|TRBV2
ASRTGTSGGYNEQF
>TRBJ2-1|TRBV4-1
ASSQPRGGRANEQF
>TRBJ1-2|TRBV6-1
ASSAQNVLGYT
>TRBJ2-1|TRBV27
ASSPIFRGSEQF
>TRBJ1-1|TRBV29-1
SVAPGGGLTEAF
>TRBJ2-3|TRBV5-1
ASSLTAGGLDTQY
>TRBJ1-3|TRBV7-9
ASSPRGQYRGNTIY
>TRBJ2-5|TRBV5-1
ASRLGGETQY
>TRBJ2-2|TRBV12-5
ASGRQGAHGELF
>TRBJ2-7|TRBV6-1
ASSVDTRYEQY
>TRBJ2-1|TRBV6-6
ASSITGLAGAYEQF
>TRBJ1-1|TRBV2
ATLRGMNTEAF
>TRBJ2-2|TRBV19
ASSITGFTGELF
>TRBJ1-2|TRBV30
AWSIGSNYGYT
>TRBJ2-1|TRBV29-1
SAGLAGGPGNEQF
>TRBJ2-7|TRBV6-6
ASSSRLSYEQY
>TRBJ2-2|TRBV7-6
ASSLPGTNTGELF
>TRBJ2-6|TRBV7-6
ASSPFEFVSGANVLT
>TRBJ2-1|TRBV6-4
ASSDQPSTSSEQF
>TRBJ1-1|TRBV5-1
ASSFGQGGEAF
>TRBJ2-1|TRBV28
ASSLSAGGSYNEQF
>TRBJ1-2|TRBV5-1
ASSLAGLHSYGYT
>TRBJ1-2|TRBV30
AWSGTGGPGYT
>TRBJ1-1|TRBV7-2
ASSDTGGQAF
>TRBJ2-3|TRBV2
ASSERTSGGAKGTDTQY
>TRBJ1-2|TRBV6-1
ASSGPPDNYGYT